Below, 14 T cell receptor beta chains from the same sample are listed, as sequenced in a study of blood T cell repertoires in COVID-19. Generated by immunoSEQ multiplex PCR, the TCRdb table keeps only in-frame clones and is missing some. The data show 95,000 to 150,000 clones, around 83% seen once. Sequencing was carried out using PBMCs or T cells enriched from blood (not recorded which). The source is a woman in her 30s who had recovered from COVID-19.

The chain carries TRBV5-1 and TRBJ2-5, with 8 bases matching TRBD1. The CDR3 extends over 16 amino acids. In germline, CDR1 is SGHRS, CDR2 YFSETQ. Trimming at V came to 1 base and at J to 4 bases, leaving 9 bases not matched to a gene. CDR3 loop: CASSLYLTRGPETQYF. CDR3 DNA sequence: TGCGCCAGCAGCTTGTACCTAACCAGGGGGCCAGAGACCCAGTACTTC.

The rearrangement uses TRBV6-2 or TRBV6-3 and TRBJ2-3; 8 bases fit TRBD2. Unmatched junction bases numbered 9, after V lost 6 bases and J lost 4 bases. Germline-derived CDR1 and CDR2 are MNHEY and SVGEGT. The CDR3 is 15 residues long. The CDR3 region is CASSDGSGSADTQYF. In DNA, the CDR3 is TGTGCCAGCAGCGACGGGAGCGGGAGCGCAGATACGCAGTATTTT.

V is TRBV5-1 and J is TRBJ1-3; the match to TRBD1 covers 9 bases. V was pared by 7 bases and J by 2 bases, with 10 bases of the junction left unmatched. CDR1 SGHRS and CDR2 YFSETQ come from the germline V gene. The CDR3 has 16 amino acids. The chain's CDR3 is CASALRDRVAGNTIYF. In DNA, the CDR3 is TGCGCCAGCGCCCTTAGGGACAGGGTAGCTGGAAACACCATATATTTT.

This rearrangement joins TRBV27 to TRBJ2-7; D might be TRBD2 (7 bases). Deletions cut 3 bases from V and 5 bases from J, with 20 bases between. Germline-derived CDR1 and CDR2 are MNHEY and SMNVEV (reference sequence). The CDR3 sequence is 16 residues long. For the CDR3, the DNA is TGTGCCAGCAGTTTGTACGGGACACTGAGCGGGAACGAGCAGTACTTC. Its translation is CASSLYGTLSGNEQYF.

V and J are TRBV7-2 and TRBJ1-6; weak D call: TRBD1 (5 bases). Per germline, CDR1 SGHTA and CDR2 FQGNSA. The germline V and J ends were trimmed by 2 bases and 5 bases, with 10 bases remaining between them. The CDR3 is 15 amino acids. The CDR3 protein is CASSLRGIDNSPLHF. The CDR3 region has the DNA TGTGCCAGCAGCTTAAGGGGAATAGATAATTCACCCCTCCACTTT.

The chain employs TRBV6-5 and TRBJ2-1, with D possibly being TRBD2 (7 bases). Between the trimmed V and J ends, which lost 5 bases and 6 bases, there was a span of 8 bases. Germline assignment: CDR1 MNHEY and CDR2 SVGAGI. This CDR3 contains 12 residues. CDR3 sequence reads: CASSRGANEQFF. For the CDR3, the DNA is TGTGCCAGCAGTCGGGGGGCCAATGAGCAGTTCTTC.

The CDR3 nucleotides are TGTGCCAGCAGTTTTGGAGGGGGCTACGTGGGAAATCAGCCCCAGCATTTT. As protein: CASSFGGGYVGNQPQHF. The J gene is TRBJ1-5, the V gene TRBV28; 7 bases match TRBD1. Germline V gene lookup returns CDR1 MDHEN and CDR2 SYDVKM. The CDR3 extends over 17 amino acids. Unmatched junction bases numbered 12, after V lost 3 bases and J lost 4 bases.

The genes are TRBV5-1 and TRBJ2-5; TRBD1 is a possible D gene (6 bases). V lost 7 bases and J 0 bases, leaving 10 bases between the germline ends. CDR1 is SGHRS and CDR2 is YFSETQ in the germline V gene. The CDR3 totals 13 residues. The CDR3 DNA reads as TGCGCCAGCTCCCAGGGGCACCAAGAGACCCAGTACTTC. This sequence encodes CASSQGHQETQYF.

The J gene is TRBJ1-2, the V gene TRBV27, with D possibly TRBD1 on 5 matching bases. The germline V gene encodes CDR1 MNHEY and CDR2 SMNVEV (reference sequence). This CDR3 is 13 amino acids long. Trimming removed 2 bases from V and 14 bases from J, with 18 bases in between. The CDR3 DNA follows: TGTGCCAGCAGTTTAATTCCGGGCAGGGAAAAGACCTTC. This translates into CASSLIPGREKTF.

The chain couples TRBV11-2 to TRBJ2-1, with 11 bases aligning to TRBD2. The CDR3 runs to 16 residues. J was trimmed by 8 bases and V by 2 bases; bases with no gene match: 8. Looked up from germline, CDR1 is SGHAT and CDR2 is FQNNGV. The CDR3 is CASSLYLTSGNDEQFF. DNA for the CDR3: TGTGCCAGCAGCTTATACTTGACTAGCGGGAACGATGAGCAGTTCTTC.

The chain recombines TRBV27 with TRBJ2-7; D is undetermined. The V gene lost 2 bases and the J gene lost 2 bases, with 13 bases spanning the gap. Germline assignment: CDR1 MNHEY and CDR2 SMNVEV (reference sequence). The CDR3 contains 15 residues. As DNA, the CDR3 is TGTGCCAGCAGTTTACACCCGGGTCTCGCCTACGAGCAGTACTTC. It specifies CASSLHPGLAYEQYF.

V is TRBV14 and J is TRBJ2-7, with 8 bases lining up with TRBD2. Germline V gene lookup returns CDR1 SGHDN and CDR2 FVKESK. This CDR3 has 15 residues. Trimming at V came to 1 base and at J to 2 bases, leaving 4 bases not matched to a gene. The CDR3 protein is CASSQGLGGAYEQYF. The CDR3 coding sequence is TGTGCCAGCAGCCAAGGTCTCGGGGGGGCCTACGAGCAGTACTTC.

The chain links TRBV6-2 or TRBV6-3 to TRBJ2-1; D is possibly TRBD2 (6 bases). This CDR3 has 16 amino acids. Trimming left V 0 bases short and J 5 bases short, with 14 bases between. Germline V CDR1 and CDR2: MNHEY, SVGEGT. The CDR3 protein is CASSYSGRGLNNEQFF. The CDR3 bases are TGTGCCAGCAGTTACTCGGGGCGGGGCCTTAACAATGAGCAGTTCTTC.

The CDR3, as DNA: TGTGCCACCAGCGCCCGGGGTTTAGATCGTGAGCAGTTCTTC. Its protein product is CATSARGLDREQFF. This chain uses TRBV24-1 with TRBJ2-1, with D possibly being TRBD2 (5 bases). The germline CDR1 and CDR2 sequences are KGHDR and SFDVKD. V was trimmed by 7 bases and J by 9 bases, leaving 18 bases between them. The CDR3 is 14 amino acids.